These 8 T cell receptor beta chains came from one sample sequenced in a study of blood T cell repertoires in COVID-19. Measured with immunoSEQ multiplex PCR; TCRdb has only the in-frame clones, and not every one. Of fewer than 400,000 clones listed, more than 75% were seen once; the top ten hold approximately 10%. The sequenced sample consisted of PBMCs or T cells enriched from blood (not recorded which). These receptors originate from a woman aged 45 to 65 who had recovered from COVID-19.

The V gene is TRBV7-9, the J gene TRBJ2-5; weak D call: TRBD2 (6 bases). Germline V gene data show CDR1 as SEHNR and CDR2 as FQNEAQ (reference sequence). This CDR3 contains 13 residues. Trimming took 3 bases from V and 4 from J, leaving 9 bases between them. CDR3: CASSFVGGETQYF. DNA for the CDR3: TGTGCCAGCAGCTTCGTGGGGGGAGAGACCCAGTACTTC.

The gene calls are TRBV6-5 and TRBJ1-2; TRBD1 is a possible D gene (5 bases). Trimming took 6 bases from V and 12 from J, leaving 14 bases between them. This CDR3 contains 11 residues. Germline CDR1 and CDR2: MNHEY and SVGAGI. The CDR3 DNA is TGTGCCAGCAGAACTCAGGGCCTTCACACCTTC. It yields the protein CASRTQGLHTF.

This rearrangement joins TRBV6-1 to TRBJ1-2, with D perhaps matching TRBD1 (5 bases). Trimming stripped 2 bases from V and 10 bases from J, with 8 bases between. This CDR3 is built from 11 residues. In germline, CDR1 is MNHNS, CDR2 SASEGT. CDR3 sequence (DNA): TGTGCCAGCAGTGAATGGGGCGACTACACCTTC. Protein: CASSEWGDYTF.

V usage is TRBV6-4 and J usage is TRBJ2-1, with 10 positions matching TRBD2. The V gene end was trimmed by 2 bases and the J gene end by 9 bases; junction bases not matched to a gene: 7. CDR3 size: 15 residues. Germline V gives CDR1 MRHNA, CDR2 SNTAGT. DNA for the CDR3: TGTGCCAGCAGTGACCCTAGCGGGGGAAAGGGTGAGCAGTTCTTC. Residues: CASSDPSGGKGEQFF.

V gene TRBV19 combines with J gene TRBJ2-3; 8 bases map to TRBD1. The CDR3 covers 14 residues. The V gene end was trimmed by 10 bases and the J gene end by 3 bases; junction bases not matched to a gene: 9. Germline CDR1 and CDR2: LNHDA and SQIVND (reference sequence). The CDR3 DNA is TGTGCCACTATGGACAGGGTGGAAACAGATACGCAGTATTTT. Amino acids: CATMDRVETDTQYF.

This clone appeared once. This chain joins TRBV27 and TRBJ2-1, with 10 bases aligning to TRBD1. The CDR3 runs 15 residues. The V and J ends lost 6 bases and 7 bases, in that order; junction bases with no gene match: 9. Per the germline V gene, CDR1 is MNHEY and CDR2 is SMNVEV (reference sequence). CDR3 region: CASSLGTGDLNEQFF. In DNA form, the CDR3 reads TGTGCCAGCAGCTTGGGGACAGGGGATTTGAATGAGCAGTTCTTC.

The chain joins TRBV5-1 to TRBJ2-1; TRBD2 is a possible D gene (5 bases). This CDR3 contains 15 residues. The V gene lost 4 bases and the J gene lost 7 bases, with 18 bases spanning the gap. The germline CDR1 and CDR2 sequences are SGHRS and YFSETQ. The CDR3 sequence is CASSQDSVSLNEQFF. Written as DNA, the CDR3 is TGCGCCAGCAGCCAGGACTCGGTCTCATTGAATGAGCAGTTCTTC.

The chain couples TRBV9 to TRBJ1-3; no clear D gene. This CDR3 is built from 14 residues. Germline-derived CDR1 and CDR2 are SGDLS and YYNGEE. V was shortened by 0 bases and J by 6 bases, with 10 bases between the two germline ends. In DNA form, the CDR3 reads TGTGCCAGCAGCGTAGGGGCAGAGACAAACACCATATATTTT. Protein product: CASSVGAETNTIYF.